The 9 T cell receptor beta chains below were found in one sample sequenced in a study of CD8 T cells in ankylosing spondylitis. Study-level results: About 8 highly homologous variants made up a TCR beta motif, and this motif appeared characteristic of ankylosing spondylitis blood.

No antigens are known for them. One entry per CDR3 protein, called by TCRdb with MiXCR from the 5' RACE reads. The sample lists roughly 700,000 distinct CDR3 sequences, over 15% occurring once. Material for sequencing was blood, either unsorted or a sorted T cell fraction (not recorded which). Receptors were obtained from a male donor with ankylosing spondylitis.

This clonotype showed up just a few times. The junction does not match germline at one end; this may be a read error. The V and J genes are TRBV5-1 and TRBJ1-2, with TRBD1 as a possible D gene (6 bases). This CDR3 comprises 15 residues. The V gene's germline CDR1 is SGHRS and CDR2 YFSETQ. CDR3 residues: CASSLPLTGNYGYTF. CDR3 sequence (DNA): TGCGCCAGCAGCTTACCACTTACAGGGAACTACGGCTACACCTTC.

The rearrangement uses TRBV29-1 and TRBJ2-5; 8 bases map to TRBD1. V was clipped by 2 bases and J by 5 bases; unmatched bases: 7. The CDR3 is 14 residues long. Germline V gene data show CDR1 as SQVTM and CDR2 as ANQGSEA. CDR3 sequence: CSVEIWTGMETQYF. In DNA form, the CDR3 reads TGCAGCGTTGAAATCTGGACAGGGATGGAGACCCAGTACTTC.

V is TRBV7-9 and J is TRBJ1-1; D unclear. Germline V lookup: CDR1 SEHNR, CDR2 FQNEAQ (reference sequence). The CDR3 has 15 residues. The V end was cut by 4 bases, the J end by 5 bases, with 17 bases between. CDR3 amino acids: CASSSWATSNTEAFF. CDR3 nucleotides: TGTGCCAGCAGCTCCTGGGCAACTTCTAATACTGAAGCTTTCTTT.

As concerns this clonotype: One end of the junction does not line up with germline, which may come from a read error. The chain carries TRBV29-1 and TRBJ2-3, with TRBD2 matching 8 bases. This CDR3 region has 17 residues. Germline values: CDR1 SQVTM, CDR2 ANQGSEA. Here the CDR3 reads CSAEPPGTSVLTDTQYF. CDR3 sequence (DNA): TGCAGCGCTGAACCTCCCGGGACTAGTGTGTTAACAGATACGCAGTATTTT.

This clonotype was counted between two and nine times. The CDR3 spells CASSPDTGSGYGYTF. CDR3 nucleotide sequence: TGCGCCAGCAGCCCAGACACAGGGTCGGGCTATGGCTACACCTTC. This chain connects TRBV5-1 to TRBJ1-2, with D perhaps TRBD1 (6 bases). This CDR3 is built from 15 residues. Trimming took off 4 bases at V and 4 bases at J, with 17 bases between the two ends. Looked up from germline, CDR1 is SGHRS and CDR2 is YFSETQ. Using reference TRBV5-1 and TRBJ1-2 for the parts outside the CDR3, the full variable domain is KAGVTQTPRYLIKTRGQQVTLSCSPISGHRSVSWYQQTPGQGLQFLFEYFSETQRNKGNFPGRFSGRQFSNSRSEMNVSTLELGDSALYLCASSPDTGSGYGYTFGSGTRLTVV.

V is TRBV4-3 and J is TRBJ2-1, with TRBD2 identical over 7 bases. V was pared by 0 bases and J by 4 bases, with 9 bases of the junction left unmatched. CDR3 length: 17 residues. Germline V gives CDR1 LGHNA, CDR2 YSLEER. CDR3: CASSQDGTGLTYNEQFF. In DNA form, the CDR3 reads TGCGCCAGCAGCCAAGATGGAACGGGACTAACTTACAATGAGCAGTTCTTC.

The V call is TRBV20-1, the J call TRBJ2-5; TRBD2 matches 11 bases. Germline lookup yields CDR1 DFQATT and CDR2 SNEGSKA (reference sequence). The CDR3 length is 15 residues. Losses at the gene ends were 6 bases for V and 5 bases for J; bases not matched to a gene: 11. In nucleotides, the CDR3 is TGCAGTGCCTCCGGGGCTAGCGGGGGGCATGAGACCCAGTACTTC. This translates into CSASGASGGHETQYF.

CDR3 residues: CASSLGTGEQPQHF. CDR3 coding DNA: TGTGCCAGCAGCTTAGGGACAGGGGAACAGCCCCAGCATTTT. This chain joins TRBV7-8 and TRBJ1-5; 9 bases match TRBD1. Trimming removed 1 base from V and 7 bases from J; junction bases left unmatched: 2. CDR1 SGHVS and CDR2 FQNEAQ come from the germline V gene. The CDR3 contains 14 residues. The variable domain in full, with the rest retrieved from reference TRBV7-8 and TRBJ1-5, is GAGVSQSPRYKVAKRGQDVALRCDPISGHVSLFWYQQALGQGPEFLTYFQNEAQLDKSGLPSDRFFAERPEGSVSTLKIQRTQQEDSAVYLCASSLGTGEQPQHFGDGTRLSIL.

CDR3 coding DNA: TGCGCCAGCACCCCCTTTAGCGGGTTCGCTAATGAGCAGTTCTTC. This translates into CASTPFSGFANEQFF. The chain links TRBV5-1 to TRBJ2-1, with 7 bases identical to TRBD2. The trim removed 6 bases at V and 7 bases at J, leaving 13 bases unmatched. Germline CDR1 SGHRS, CDR2 YFSETQ. CDR3 length equals 15 residues.